The rows below give T cell receptor beta chains drawn from one sample of a study of T-cell memory formation after mild COVID-19. Each CDR3 protein gets one entry after TCRdb re-called the 5' RACE reads with MiXCR. The sample has 250,000 to 350,000 distinct CDR3 sequences; approximately 15% are singletons. Specimen: PBMCs or a T cell subset sorted from them (not recorded which). The receptors were gathered from a man in his late teens or twenties who had mild COVID-19 (a few samples of this study predate the infection). Cell type and time point are not known. Both conserved end residues are part of each CDR3. Fields, in order: V gene, clone size, CDR3 length, J gene, CDR3 protein. Only part of the rows carry a size: once, few, many, or a class if the clone is expanded.

>TRBV9|many|16|TRBJ2-7
CASSVAGTVSSYEQYF
>TRBV9|-|15|TRBJ2-3
CASAKGPQAVDTQYF
>TRBV5-1|-|13|TRBJ2-1
CASSQTPGDEQFF
>TRBV7-9|many|15|TRBJ2-3
CATSAYIGATDTQYF
>TRBV10-3|-|15|TRBJ1-1
CATGSAGQGNTEAFF
>TRBV4-1|few|14|TRBJ2-2
CASKPGGSTGELFF
>TRBV9|few|16|TRBJ1-2
CASSVAQGQPNYGYTF
>TRBV7-3|few|16|TRBJ2-1
CASSFGHVSPYNEQFF
>TRBV29-1|few|17|TRBJ2-3
CSVDGDIRQFSTDTQYF
>TRBV25-1|few|10|TRBJ2-1
CASTFLLGFF
>TRBV5-4|-|12|TRBJ2-1
CASSSRVGEQFF
>TRBV24-1|-|17|TRBJ2-3
CATSDGLAGGSTDTQYF
>TRBV4-3|-|18|TRBJ2-1
CASSQGVAGVLSYNEQFF
>TRBV5-1|few|14|TRBJ1-4
CASSPAGANEKLFF
>TRBV30|-|13|TRBJ2-3
CAWSQGGTDTQYF
>TRBV19|few|14|TRBJ1-5
CASSIRPSNQPQHF
>TRBV7-6|few|16|TRBJ2-3
CASSGRLAGALDTQYF
>TRBV19|-|13|TRBJ1-2
CASIHPGQYGYTF
>TRBV28|-|16|TRBJ2-3
CASSTLGTASTDTQYF
>TRBV6-2/TRBV6-3|-|15|TRBJ1-1
CASSYSIGMNTEAFF
>TRBV4-1|many|13|TRBJ1-1
CASSRRLNTEAFF
>TRBV3-1|-|12|TRBJ2-1
CACSPGDREAFF
>TRBV5-1|few|23|TRBJ2-2
CASSLIFPGQATRELPNTGELFF
>TRBV20-1|-|12|TRBJ1-1
CSGTGPYTEAFF
>TRBV5-1|many|14|TRBJ2-5
CASSTSYRDETQYF
>TRBV27|-|12|TRBJ1-2
CASRNGWAGYTF
>TRBV12-5|once|11|TRBJ2-3
CASGIGDTQYF
>TRBV9|-|14|TRBJ1-1
CASSVATGGTEAFF
>TRBV6-5|-|19|TRBJ2-6
CASNYAPGTPSSGANVLTF
>TRBV4-3|few|14|TRBJ2-2
CASSRRAPPGELFF
>TRBV11-3|-|15|TRBJ2-2
CASSDQSRGVGELFF
>TRBV20-1|-|13|TRBJ2-3
CSASTSGGDTQYF
>TRBV5-1|-|14|TRBJ1-1
CASSQGWGDTEAFF
>TRBV6-6|few|14|TRBJ1-1
CASSYSSHSTEAFF
>TRBV7-9|many|14|TRBJ2-1
CASWDGGPYNEQFF
>TRBV7-2|-|12|TRBJ1-3
CASSFIGNTIYF
>TRBV19|-|14|TRBJ2-6
CASSTGQGANVLTF
>TRBV5-3|few|15|TRBJ2-1
CARNGRGSEDNEQFF
>TRBV4-1|many|17|TRBJ1-1
CASSQFQGFSPNTEAFF
>TRBV5-1|many|13|TRBJ2-3
CASMLMETDTQYF
>TRBV6-5|-|12|TRBJ1-1
CASRGAYTEAFF
>TRBV7-9|-|15|TRBJ1-1
CASSSAFSGNTEAFF
>TRBV15|-|16|TRBJ1-1
CATSIRTGVMNTEAFF
>TRBV6-1|once|13|TRBJ1-2
CASSRDRGSGYTF
>TRBV7-2|few|17|TRBJ1-4
CASSQTGLQRRGEKLFF